The rows below give T cell receptor beta chains drawn from one sample of a study of yellow fever vaccine responses in identical twins. TCRdb recomputed calls from the RT-PCR reads with MiXCR, one row per CDR3 protein. The table includes around 13,000 distinct CDR3 sequences, 84% detected once. This sample comprised T cells from blood (PBMCs), unsorted or a sorted subset (not recorded which), obtained before or after yellow fever vaccination (not recorded which). All receptors derive from a woman aged 18-30 years who received the yellow fever vaccine. The CDR3 runs from the conserved cysteine through the conserved F or W. The D gene is left open where the match is weak. Clone sizes are given selectively: once, few, many, or a class where the clone is expanded.

TRBJ2-7	13	few	TRBD1	TRBV27	TGTGCCAGCAGTGGACAGGGGCTCCACGAGCAGTACTTC	CASSGQGLHEQYF
TRBJ2-7	14	.	.	TRBV2	TGTGCCAGCAGTGAATCGTGGGAGCCCTACGAGCAGTACTTC	CASSESWEPYEQYF
TRBJ2-1	16	few	.	TRBV15	TGTGCCACCAGCCAGAGAAATTCCGGGACCAACAATGAGCAGTTCTTC	CATSQRNSGTNNEQFF
TRBJ2-3	16	.	.	TRBV5-1	TGCGCCAGCAGCTTGGCCACTTACACTAGCACAGATACGCAGTATTTT	CASSLATYTSTDTQYF
TRBJ2-3	16	.	TRBD2	TRBV2	TGTGCCAGCAGTGAAGGGCTAGCGGCTAGCACAGATACGCAGTATTTT	CASSEGLAASTDTQYF
TRBJ2-3	11	once	.	TRBV7-6	TGTGCCAGCAGCTCTGCAGATACGCAGTATTTT	CASSSADTQYF
TRBJ2-3	13	few	TRBD1	TRBV20-1	TGCAGTGCTCTGGGACAGCACACAGATACGCAGTATTTT	CSALGQHTDTQYF
TRBJ2-3	15	.	TRBD2	TRBV4-1	TGCGCCAGCAGCCAAGTAGGACTAGCGGTAGATACGCAGTATTTT	CASSQVGLAVDTQYF
TRBJ2-1	12	.	.	TRBV2	TGTGCCAGCAGTGAAGTACAGGGTGGGCAGTTCTTC	CASSEVQGGQFF
TRBJ1-4	12	.	.	TRBV20-1	TGCAGTGCCACAGGACGGGGCGTGAAACTGTTTTTT	CSATGRGVKLFF
TRBJ1-1	15	once	TRBD1	TRBV7-3	TGTGCCAGCAGCTCTAGCGGACAGGGGAACACTGAAGCTTTCTTT	CASSSSGQGNTEAFF
TRBJ2-3	15	once	.	TRBV5-1	TGCGCCAGCAGCTGGGGTCCCCCGAGCACAGATACGCAGTATTTT	CASSWGPPSTDTQYF
TRBJ2-5	14	.	TRBD1	TRBV10-3	TGTGCCATCAGCCAGACAGGGGCTCAAGAGACCCAGTACTTC	CAISQTGAQETQYF
TRBJ2-7	14	.	.	TRBV11-2	TGTGCCAGCAGCTCGAGTCCAGGGAGTTACGAGCAGTACTTC	CASSSSPGSYEQYF
TRBJ1-4	15	.	.	TRBV11-3	TGTGCCAGCAGCGCCCAGATAACAACTAATGAAAAACTGTTTTTT	CASSAQITTNEKLFF
TRBJ1-1	12	.	TRBD1	TRBV28	TGTGCCAGCAGTTTATCAGGGGGCAAAGCTTTCTTT	CASSLSGGKAFF
TRBJ2-1	14	.	TRBD2	TRBV12-3/TRBV12-4	TGTGCCAGCAGTCTAGCGGGAGGGAGTAATGAGCAGTTCTTC	CASSLAGGSNEQFF
TRBJ1-1	14	.	TRBD1	TRBV2	TGTGCCAGCAGTGAAACCTGGACAGGGGGCGAAGCTTTCTTT	CASSETWTGGEAFF
TRBJ2-2	14	.	TRBD1	TRBV29-1	TGCAGCGTGGGACAGCATGCGAACACCGGGGAGCTGTTTTTT	CSVGQHANTGELFF
TRBJ2-6	14	few	.	TRBV29-1	TGCAGCGTGGCTACGGGGTTAGGGGCCAACGTCCTGACTTTC	CSVATGLGANVLTF
TRBJ2-3	19	.	TRBD2	TRBV13	TGTGCCAGCAGCTCACGGCCCACTCTAGCGGGGGGGCCGGGAGATACGCAGTATTTT	CASSSRPTLAGGPGDTQYF
TRBJ2-3	12	few	.	TRBV5-2	TGTGCCAGCAACCTGGGCACAGATACGCAGTATTTT	CASNLGTDTQYF
TRBJ1-4	14	.	.	TRBV2	TGTGCCAGCACCGCCGGGAATTTTAATGAAAAACTGTTTTTT	CASTAGNFNEKLFF
TRBJ2-2	16	.	.	TRBV18	TGTGCCAGCTCACCACCGTCCACACTCAACACCGGGGAGCTGTTTTTT	CASSPPSTLNTGELFF
TRBJ1-5	15	few	.	TRBV9	TGTGCCAGCAGCGTTCTGGGGGATAGCAATCAGCCCCAGCATTTT	CASSVLGDSNQPQHF